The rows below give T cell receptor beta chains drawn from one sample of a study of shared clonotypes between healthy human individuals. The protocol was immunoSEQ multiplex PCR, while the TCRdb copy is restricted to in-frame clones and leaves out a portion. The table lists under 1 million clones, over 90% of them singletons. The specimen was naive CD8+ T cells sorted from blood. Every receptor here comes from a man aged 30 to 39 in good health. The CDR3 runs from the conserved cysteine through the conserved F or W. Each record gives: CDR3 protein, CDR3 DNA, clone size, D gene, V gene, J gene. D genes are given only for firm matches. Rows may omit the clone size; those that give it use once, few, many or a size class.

cdr3_aa: CALQVSNEDTQYF; cdr3_nt: TGTGCCTTACAGGTCTCCAACGAAGATACGCAGTATTTT; clone_size: once; d_call: .; v_call: TRBV30; j_call: TRBJ2-3
cdr3_aa: CASSYSGSDEQFF; cdr3_nt: TGTGCCAGCAGTTACTCGGGCAGCGATGAGCAGTTCTTC; clone_size: .; d_call: .; v_call: TRBV6-5; j_call: TRBJ2-1
cdr3_aa: CASSGAALTGGTYEQYF; cdr3_nt: TGCGCCAGCAGTGGAGCGGCTCTCACGGGAGGTACCTACGAGCAGTACTTC; clone_size: .; d_call: TRBD2; v_call: TRBV10-1; j_call: TRBJ2-7
cdr3_aa: CASTSQGGLPAYEQYF; cdr3_nt: TGTGCCAGCACCAGCCAGGGGGGACTACCCGCCTACGAGCAGTACTTC; clone_size: once; d_call: .; v_call: TRBV27; j_call: TRBJ2-7
cdr3_aa: CASSIGLAEVRSYNEQFF; cdr3_nt: TGTGCCAGTAGTATCGGGTTAGCGGAGGTCCGCTCCTACAATGAGCAGTTCTTC; clone_size: .; d_call: .; v_call: TRBV19; j_call: TRBJ2-1
cdr3_aa: CASSFLSAGQPQHF; cdr3_nt: TGTGCCAGCAGTTTTTTATCTGCAGGTCAGCCCCAGCATTTT; clone_size: .; d_call: .; v_call: TRBV28; j_call: TRBJ1-5
cdr3_aa: CASSSSSGNTIYF; cdr3_nt: TGTGCCAGCAGCTCCAGCTCTGGAAACACCATATATTTT; clone_size: .; d_call: .; v_call: TRBV7-9; j_call: TRBJ1-3
cdr3_aa: CASSRRGRDKYQETQYF; cdr3_nt: TGTGCCAGCAGCCGCCGGGGGCGGGACAAATACCAAGAGACCCAGTACTTC; clone_size: once; d_call: .; v_call: TRBV27; j_call: TRBJ2-5
cdr3_aa: CASSQDSSGSPGNIQYF; cdr3_nt: TGCGCCAGCAGCCAAGATTCTTCGGGGAGCCCGGGAAACATTCAGTACTTC; clone_size: .; d_call: .; v_call: TRBV4-1; j_call: TRBJ2-4
cdr3_aa: CASRGWASESHEQYF; cdr3_nt: TGTGCCAGCAGGGGCTGGGCTTCCGAAAGTCACGAGCAGTACTTC; clone_size: .; d_call: .; v_call: TRBV2; j_call: TRBJ2-7
cdr3_aa: CASSPGTGREQYF; cdr3_nt: TGTGCCAGCAGTCCCGGGACAGGGCGCGAGCAGTACTTC; clone_size: .; d_call: TRBD1; v_call: TRBV27; j_call: TRBJ2-7
cdr3_aa: CASSLGGAGELFF; cdr3_nt: TGTGCCAGCAGTTTGGGTGGGGCCGGGGAGCTGTTTTTT; clone_size: .; d_call: .; v_call: TRBV27; j_call: TRBJ2-2
cdr3_aa: CASSLDTSVTSYNEQFF; cdr3_nt: TGTGCCAGCAGCTTAGACACTAGCGTAACCTCCTACAATGAGCAGTTCTTC; clone_size: .; d_call: TRBD2; v_call: TRBV7-8; j_call: TRBJ2-1
cdr3_aa: CATSKTGAVTTTGELFF; cdr3_nt: TGTGCCACCAGCAAAACGGGGGCTGTCACTACGACCGGGGAGCTGTTTTTT; clone_size: .; d_call: .; v_call: TRBV15; j_call: TRBJ2-2
cdr3_aa: CASSDKRGGPGANVLTF; cdr3_nt: TGTGCCAGCAGTGATAAAAGGGGAGGCCCTGGGGCCAACGTCCTGACTTTC; clone_size: .; d_call: .; v_call: TRBV2; j_call: TRBJ2-6
cdr3_aa: CASSPRLAGGYSTDTQYF; cdr3_nt: TGCGCCAGCAGCCCAAGACTAGCGGGAGGGTATAGCACAGATACGCAGTATTTT; clone_size: .; d_call: TRBD2; v_call: TRBV5-1; j_call: TRBJ2-3
cdr3_aa: CASSLVLGTGRDEQFF; cdr3_nt: TGCGCCAGCAGCTTGGTGCTCGGGACAGGGCGCGATGAGCAGTTCTTC; clone_size: .; d_call: TRBD1; v_call: TRBV5-1; j_call: TRBJ2-1
cdr3_aa: CASSDPRQATNYGYTF; cdr3_nt: TGTGCCAGCAGTGACCCTCGACAGGCGACTAACTATGGCTACACCTTC; clone_size: .; d_call: .; v_call: TRBV6-1; j_call: TRBJ1-2
cdr3_aa: CASSLLLEGSGRTDTQYF; cdr3_nt: TGTGCCAGCAGTTTATTGTTGGAAGGCAGCGGCCGCACAGATACGCAGTATTTT; clone_size: .; d_call: .; v_call: TRBV27; j_call: TRBJ2-3